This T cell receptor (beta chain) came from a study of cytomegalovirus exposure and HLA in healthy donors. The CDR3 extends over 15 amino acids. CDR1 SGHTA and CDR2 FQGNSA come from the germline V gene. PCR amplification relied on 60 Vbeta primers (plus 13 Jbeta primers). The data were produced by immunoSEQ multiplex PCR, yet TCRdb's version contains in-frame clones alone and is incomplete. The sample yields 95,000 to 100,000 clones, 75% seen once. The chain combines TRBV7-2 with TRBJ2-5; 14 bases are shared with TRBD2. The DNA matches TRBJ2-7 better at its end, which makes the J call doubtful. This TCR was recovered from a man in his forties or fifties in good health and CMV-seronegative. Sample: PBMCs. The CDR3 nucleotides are TGTGCCAGCAGCATGAGACTAGCGGGAGGGAACGAGCAGTACTTC. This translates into CASSMRLAGGNEQYF.